The entry below describes one T cell receptor (beta chain). Its antigen remains unidentified. Researchers ran the PCR with 60 Vbeta and 13 Jbeta primers. Some clones are missing from TCRdb's copy, which holds only in-frame ones; the method was immunoSEQ multiplex PCR. The sample includes fewer than 150,000 clones, roughly 80% seen only once; the top ten take about 5%. The data belong to a study of cytomegalovirus exposure and HLA in healthy donors. Overall study context: Earlier, 200 million or so T cells were analyzed, and about 100 million unique TCR beta sequences were found among them. Notes on the study in general: TCR beta chain V- and J-gene trimming was linked, in a later analysis, to a missense variant in DCLRE1C.

The sequencing input was PBMCs. The clonotype originates from a male donor in good health and CMV-seronegative.

This chain's CDR3 is CASTHRQETQYF. CDR3 nucleotides: TGTGCCAGCACCCACAGGCAAGAGACCCAGTACTTC. The chain is built from TRBV7-9 and TRBJ2-5, with D maybe TRBD1 (5 bases). The CDR3 consists of 12 residues. CDR1 is SEHNR and CDR2 is FQNEAQ in the germline V gene (reference sequence). Trimming shortened V by 7 bases and J by 2 bases, and 8 bases separated the two germline ends.